The entry that follows covers one TCR beta chain sequence. Its antigen is not known. Some clones are missing from TCRdb's copy, which holds only in-frame ones; the method was immunoSEQ multiplex PCR. The table includes 25,000 to 35,000 clones, about nine tenths detected once. This sample stems from a study of T cells in narcolepsy. Study results and caveats: Reportedly, autoreactive clonotypes were serially detected in patients' blood but not controls'. In some patient and control memory CD4+ samples, autoreactive clones were absent. Comparing one patient's CSF and blood CD4+ clonotypes highlighted HCRT- and TRIB2-specific autoreactive clonotypes.

The germline V gene has CDR1 MNHEY and CDR2 SVGAGI. Trimming left V 5 bases short and J 0 bases short, with 13 bases between. The CDR3 runs to 15 residues. The rearrangement uses TRBV6-5 and TRBJ1-1, with no clear D. This clonotype was sampled from a human donor with narcolepsy. What was sequenced was CD45RA- memory CD4+ T cells from PBMCs. The CDR3 DNA reads as TGTGCCAGCAGTACAGACGGGCAGTTGAACACTGAAGCTTTCTTT. Translated, it gives CASSTDGQLNTEAFF.